The next 4 T cell receptor beta chains were all read from a single sample in a study of blood T cell repertoires in COVID-19. Using immunoSEQ multiplex PCR, the repertoire was profiled, and TCRdb retains in-frame clones only, with some absent. The sample carries about 120,000 clones, 85% recorded once. Sequences were obtained from peripheral blood. The receptors were gathered from a man in his fifties or sixties with acute or convalescent COVID-19.

The chain carries TRBV7-2 and TRBJ1-3; D remains unclear. The germline V gene encodes CDR1 SGHTA and CDR2 FQGNSA. Trimming removed 7 bases from V and 1 base from J, with 11 bases in between. This CDR3 region has 14 residues. CDR3 region: CASTSPQSGNTIYF. CDR3 nucleotides: TGTGCCAGCACCTCCCCGCAGTCTGGAAACACCATATATTTT.

The CDR3 spells CASSPQDQGAQYF. For the CDR3, the DNA is TGTGCCAGCAGTCCCCAGGACCAAGGGGCCCAGTACTTC. This chain connects TRBV12-3 or TRBV12-4 to TRBJ2-5, with D maybe TRBD1 (5 bases). V lost 5 bases and J 9 bases, leaving 16 bases between the germline ends. This CDR3 is built from 13 residues.

The chain couples TRBV5-4 to TRBJ2-7; maybe TRBD2 (6 bases). Germline CDR1 SGHNT, CDR2 YYREEE (reference sequence). This CDR3 comprises 13 residues. V lost 4 bases, J lost 2 bases, and 10 bases lay in between. This CDR3 reads CASSGGYTYEQYF. The CDR3 bases are TGTGCCAGCAGCGGGGGGTATACCTACGAGCAGTACTTC. The complete variable domain, with remaining parts taken from reference TRBV5-4 and TRBJ2-7, reads ETGVTQSPTHLIKTRGQQVTLRCSSQSGHNTVSWYQQALGQGPQFIFQYYREEENGRGNFPPRFSGLQFPNYSSELNVNALELDDSALYLCASSGGYTYEQYFGPGTRLTVT.

The rearrangement links TRBV7-6 to TRBJ1-6, with TRBD1 matching 7 bases. The V and J ends lost 1 base and 5 bases, in that order; junction bases with no gene match: 5. This CDR3 spans 16 amino acids. CDR1 is SGHVS and CDR2 is FNYEAQ in the germline V gene. The CDR3 region is CASSLGMDRNNSPLHF. CDR3 bases: TGTGCCAGCAGCTTAGGGATGGACAGGAATAATTCACCCCTCCACTTT.